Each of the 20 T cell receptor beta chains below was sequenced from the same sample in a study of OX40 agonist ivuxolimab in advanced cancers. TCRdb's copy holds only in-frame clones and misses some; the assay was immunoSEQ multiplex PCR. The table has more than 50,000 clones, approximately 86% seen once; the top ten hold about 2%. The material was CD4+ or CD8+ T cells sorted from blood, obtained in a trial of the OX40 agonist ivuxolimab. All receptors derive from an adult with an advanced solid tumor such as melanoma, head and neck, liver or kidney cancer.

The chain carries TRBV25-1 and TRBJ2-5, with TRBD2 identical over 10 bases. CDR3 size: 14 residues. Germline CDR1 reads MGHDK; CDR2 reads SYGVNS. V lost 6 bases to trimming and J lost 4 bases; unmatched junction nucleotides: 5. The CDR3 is CASRESGRGETQYF. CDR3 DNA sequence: TGTGCCAGCAGAGAGAGCGGGAGGGGAGAGACCCAGTACTTC.

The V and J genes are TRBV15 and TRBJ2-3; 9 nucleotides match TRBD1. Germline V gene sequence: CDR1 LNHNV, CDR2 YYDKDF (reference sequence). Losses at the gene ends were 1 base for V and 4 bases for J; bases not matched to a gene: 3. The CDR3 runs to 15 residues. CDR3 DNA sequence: TGTGCCACCAGCAGAGGGACAGGGGTATCAGATACGCAGTATTTT. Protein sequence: CATSRGTGVSDTQYF. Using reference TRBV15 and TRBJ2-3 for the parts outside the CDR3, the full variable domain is DAMVIQNPRYQVTQFGKPVTLSCSQTLNHNVMYWYQQKSSQAPKLLFHYYDKDFNNEADTPDNFQSRRPNTSFCFLDIRSPGLGDTAMYLCATSRGTGVSDTQYFGPGTRLTVL.

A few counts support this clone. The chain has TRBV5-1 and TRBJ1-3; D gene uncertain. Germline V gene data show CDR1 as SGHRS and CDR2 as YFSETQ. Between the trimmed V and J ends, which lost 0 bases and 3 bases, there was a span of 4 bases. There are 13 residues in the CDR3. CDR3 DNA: TGCGCCAGCAGCTTGGGGTATGGAAACACCATATATTTT. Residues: CASSLGYGNTIYF.

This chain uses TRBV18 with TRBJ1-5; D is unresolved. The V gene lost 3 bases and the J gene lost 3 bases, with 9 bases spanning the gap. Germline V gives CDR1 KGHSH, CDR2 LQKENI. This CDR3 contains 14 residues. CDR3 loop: CASSPGLANQPQHF. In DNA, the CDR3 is TGTGCCAGCTCACCCGGGTTAGCCAATCAGCCCCAGCATTTT.

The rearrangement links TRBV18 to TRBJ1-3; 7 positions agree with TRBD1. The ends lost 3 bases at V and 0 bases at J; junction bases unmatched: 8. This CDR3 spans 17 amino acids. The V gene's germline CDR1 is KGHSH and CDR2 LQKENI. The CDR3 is CASSPGTVKTSGNTIYF. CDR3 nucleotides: TGTGCCAGCTCACCCGGGACAGTGAAAACCTCTGGAAACACCATATATTTT. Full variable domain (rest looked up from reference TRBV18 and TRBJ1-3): NAGVMQNPRHLVRRRGQEARLRCSPMKGHSHVYWYRQLPEEGLKFMVYLQKENIIDESGMPKERFSAEFPKEGPSILRIQQVVRGDSAAYFCASSPGTVKTSGNTIYFGEGSWLTVV.

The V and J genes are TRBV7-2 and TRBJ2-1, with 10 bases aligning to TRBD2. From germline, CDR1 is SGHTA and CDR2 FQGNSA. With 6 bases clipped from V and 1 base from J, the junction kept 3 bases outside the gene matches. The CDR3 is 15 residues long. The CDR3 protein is CASRSSGRSYNEQFF. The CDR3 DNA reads TGTGCCAGCAGAAGTAGCGGGAGGTCCTACAATGAGCAGTTCTTC.

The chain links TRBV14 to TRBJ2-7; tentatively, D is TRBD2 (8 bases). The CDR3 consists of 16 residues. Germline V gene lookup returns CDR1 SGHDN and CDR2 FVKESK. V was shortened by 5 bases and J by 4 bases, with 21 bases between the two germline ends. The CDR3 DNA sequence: TGTGCCAGCAGCTCTTTCTCCGGGAGGGGGCGATACGAGCAGTACTTC. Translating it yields CASSSFSGRGRYEQYF.

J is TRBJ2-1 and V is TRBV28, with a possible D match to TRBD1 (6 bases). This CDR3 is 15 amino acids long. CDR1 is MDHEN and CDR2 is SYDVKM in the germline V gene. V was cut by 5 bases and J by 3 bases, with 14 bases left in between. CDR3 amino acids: CASSRYQGIYNEQFF. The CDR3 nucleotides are TGTGCCAGCAGTCGCTATCAGGGGATCTACAATGAGCAGTTCTTC.

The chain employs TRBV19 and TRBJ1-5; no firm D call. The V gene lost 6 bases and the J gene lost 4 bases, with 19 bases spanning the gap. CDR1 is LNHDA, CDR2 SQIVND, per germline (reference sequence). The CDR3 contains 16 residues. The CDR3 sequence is CASSRTWQVGNQPQHF. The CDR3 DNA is TGTGCCAGTAGCCGCACCTGGCAAGTGGGGAATCAGCCCCAGCATTTT. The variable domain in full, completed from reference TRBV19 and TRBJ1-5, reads DGGITQSPKYLFRKEGQNVTLSCEQNLNHDAMYWYRQDPGQGLRLIYYSQIVNDFQKGDIAEGYSVSREKKESFPLTVTSAQKNPTAFYLCASSRTWQVGNQPQHFGDGTRLSIL.

The chain's CDR3 is CASSQDLHTEAFF. The CDR3 nucleotides read TGCGCCAGCAGCCAAGATTTGCACACTGAAGCTTTCTTT. The chain uses TRBV4-3 and TRBJ1-1; no clear D gene. The CDR3 sequence is 13 residues long. V shed 0 bases and J shed 3 bases, with 5 bases lying between them. Germline lookup yields CDR1 LGHNA and CDR2 YSLEER.

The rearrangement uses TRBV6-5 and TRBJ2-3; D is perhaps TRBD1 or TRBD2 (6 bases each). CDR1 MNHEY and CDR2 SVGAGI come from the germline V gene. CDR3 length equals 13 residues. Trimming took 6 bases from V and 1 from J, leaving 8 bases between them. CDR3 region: CASRRGGTDTQYF. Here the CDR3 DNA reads TGTGCCAGCAGAAGGGGGGGCACAGATACGCAGTATTTT.

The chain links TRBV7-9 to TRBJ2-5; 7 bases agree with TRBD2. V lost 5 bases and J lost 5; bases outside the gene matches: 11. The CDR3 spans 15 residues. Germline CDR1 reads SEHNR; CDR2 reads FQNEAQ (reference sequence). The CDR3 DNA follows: TGTGCCAGCAGCCAGGAGACTAGCCCCAGTGAGACCCAGTACTTC. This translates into CASSQETSPSETQYF.

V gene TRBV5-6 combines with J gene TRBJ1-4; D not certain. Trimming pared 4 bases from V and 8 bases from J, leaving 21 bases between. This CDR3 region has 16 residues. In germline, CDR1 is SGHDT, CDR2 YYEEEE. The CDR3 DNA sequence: TGTGCCAGCAGCCCAACGTTCCGGGCCGAGGACGAAAAACTGTTTTTT. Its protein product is CASSPTFRAEDEKLFF.

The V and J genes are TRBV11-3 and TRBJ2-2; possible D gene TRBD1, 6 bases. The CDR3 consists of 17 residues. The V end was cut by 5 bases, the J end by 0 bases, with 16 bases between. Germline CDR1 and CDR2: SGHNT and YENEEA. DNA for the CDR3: TGTGCCAGCAGCCGCGACGGGACAACATCGAACACCGGGGAGCTGTTTTTT. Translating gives CASSRDGTTSNTGELFF.

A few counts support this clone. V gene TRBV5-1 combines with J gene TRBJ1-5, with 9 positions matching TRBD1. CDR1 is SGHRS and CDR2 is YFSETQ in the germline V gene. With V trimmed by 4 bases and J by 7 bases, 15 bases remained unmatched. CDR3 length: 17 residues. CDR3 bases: TGCGCCAGCAGCCATCTCCGGGACAGGGCCTTGAGGCAGCCCCAGCATTTT. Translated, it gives CASSHLRDRALRQPQHF.

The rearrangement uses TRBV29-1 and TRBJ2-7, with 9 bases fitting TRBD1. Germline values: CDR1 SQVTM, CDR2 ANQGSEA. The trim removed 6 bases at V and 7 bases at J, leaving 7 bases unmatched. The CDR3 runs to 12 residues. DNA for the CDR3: TGCAGCGTGGGGACAGGGCCCGGGGAGCAGTACTTC. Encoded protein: CSVGTGPGEQYF.

CDR3 sequence reads: CASSAGAPVAFF. CDR3 DNA: TGTGCCAGCTCCGCAGGGGCGCCGGTGGCTTTCTTT. This chain joins TRBV18 and TRBJ1-1; possible D gene TRBD1, 6 bases. The CDR3 is 12 residues long. The germline V and J ends were trimmed by 6 bases and 11 bases, with 16 bases remaining between them. Germline values: CDR1 KGHSH, CDR2 LQKENI.

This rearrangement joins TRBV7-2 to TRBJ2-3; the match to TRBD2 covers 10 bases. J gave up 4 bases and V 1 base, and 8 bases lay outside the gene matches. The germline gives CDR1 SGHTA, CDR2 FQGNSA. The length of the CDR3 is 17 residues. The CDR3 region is CASSLGLSGRWSDTQYF. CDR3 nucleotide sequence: TGTGCCAGCAGCTTAGGGCTTAGCGGGAGGTGGTCAGATACGCAGTATTTT. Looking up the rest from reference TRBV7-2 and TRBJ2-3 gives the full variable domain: GAGVSQSPSNKVTEKGKDVELRCDPISGHTALYWYRQSLGQGLEFLIYFQGNSAPDKSGLPSDRFSAERTGGSVSTLTIQRTQQEDSAVYLCASSLGLSGRWSDTQYFGPGTRLTVL.

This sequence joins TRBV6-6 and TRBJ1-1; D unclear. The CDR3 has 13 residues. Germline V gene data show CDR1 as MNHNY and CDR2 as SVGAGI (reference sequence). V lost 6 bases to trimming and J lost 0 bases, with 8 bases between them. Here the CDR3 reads CASRSDMNTEAFF. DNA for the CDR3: TGTGCCAGCAGAAGCGATATGAACACTGAAGCTTTCTTT.

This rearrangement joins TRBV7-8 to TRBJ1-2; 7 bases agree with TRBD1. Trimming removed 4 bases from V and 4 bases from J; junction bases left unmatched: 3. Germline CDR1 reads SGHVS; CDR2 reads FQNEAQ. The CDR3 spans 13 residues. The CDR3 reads CASSSGQLYGYTF. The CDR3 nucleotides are TGTGCCAGCAGCTCGGGACAGCTCTATGGCTACACCTTC.